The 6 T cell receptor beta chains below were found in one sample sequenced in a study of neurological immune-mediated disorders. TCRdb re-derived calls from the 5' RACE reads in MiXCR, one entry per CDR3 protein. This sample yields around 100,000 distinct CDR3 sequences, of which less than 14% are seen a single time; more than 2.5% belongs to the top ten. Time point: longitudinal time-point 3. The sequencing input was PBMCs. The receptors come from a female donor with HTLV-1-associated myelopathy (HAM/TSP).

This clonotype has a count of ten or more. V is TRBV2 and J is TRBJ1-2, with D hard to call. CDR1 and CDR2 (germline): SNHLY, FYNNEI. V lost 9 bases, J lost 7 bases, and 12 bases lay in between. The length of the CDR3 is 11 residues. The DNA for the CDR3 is TGTGCCAGTGAGAATCGGGCTGGCTACACCTTC. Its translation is CASENRAGYTF.

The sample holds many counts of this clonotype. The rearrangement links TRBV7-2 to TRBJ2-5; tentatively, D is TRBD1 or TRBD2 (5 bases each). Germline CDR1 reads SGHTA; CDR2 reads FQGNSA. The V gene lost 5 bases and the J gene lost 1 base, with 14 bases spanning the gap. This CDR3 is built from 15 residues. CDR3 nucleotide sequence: TGTGCCAGCAGCCCCTCGGGGCGGCGCCAAGAGACCCAGTACTTC. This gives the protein CASSPSGRRQETQYF.

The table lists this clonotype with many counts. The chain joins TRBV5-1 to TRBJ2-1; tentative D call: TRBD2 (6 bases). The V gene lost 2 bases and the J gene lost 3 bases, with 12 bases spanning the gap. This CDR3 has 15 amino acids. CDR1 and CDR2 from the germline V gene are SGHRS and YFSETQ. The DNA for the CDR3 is TGCGCCAGCAGCTTTACGGGGGAGTACTACAATGAGCAGTTCTTC. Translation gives CASSFTGEYYNEQFF. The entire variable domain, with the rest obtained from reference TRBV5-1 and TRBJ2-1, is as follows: KAGVTQTPRYLIKTRGQQVTLSCSPISGHRSVSWYQQTPGQGLQFLFEYFSETQRNKGNFPGRFSGRQFSNSRSEMNVSTLELGDSALYLCASSFTGEYYNEQFFGPGTRLTVL.

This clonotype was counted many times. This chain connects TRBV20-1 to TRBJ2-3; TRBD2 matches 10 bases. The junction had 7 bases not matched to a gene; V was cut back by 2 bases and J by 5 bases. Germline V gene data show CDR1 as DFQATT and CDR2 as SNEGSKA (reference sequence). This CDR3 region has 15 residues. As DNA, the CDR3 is TGCAGTGCTAGAAGGCCTAGCGGGGGTGGAGATACGCAGTATTTT. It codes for CSARRPSGGGDTQYF.

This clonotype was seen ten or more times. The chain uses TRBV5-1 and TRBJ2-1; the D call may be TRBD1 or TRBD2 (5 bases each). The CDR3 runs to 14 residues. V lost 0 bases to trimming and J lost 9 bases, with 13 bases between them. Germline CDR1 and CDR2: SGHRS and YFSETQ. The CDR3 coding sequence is TGCGCCAGCAGCTTGGCCAGCGGTACAGGTGAGCAGTTCTTC. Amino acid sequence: CASSLASGTGEQFF.

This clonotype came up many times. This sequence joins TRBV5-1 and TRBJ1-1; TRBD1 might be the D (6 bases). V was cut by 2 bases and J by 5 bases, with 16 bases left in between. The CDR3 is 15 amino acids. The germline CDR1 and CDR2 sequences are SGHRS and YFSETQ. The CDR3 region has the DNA TGCGCCAGCAGCTTTCAGGGGTCCAAGGGTACTGAAGCTTTCTTT. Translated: CASSFQGSKGTEAFF.